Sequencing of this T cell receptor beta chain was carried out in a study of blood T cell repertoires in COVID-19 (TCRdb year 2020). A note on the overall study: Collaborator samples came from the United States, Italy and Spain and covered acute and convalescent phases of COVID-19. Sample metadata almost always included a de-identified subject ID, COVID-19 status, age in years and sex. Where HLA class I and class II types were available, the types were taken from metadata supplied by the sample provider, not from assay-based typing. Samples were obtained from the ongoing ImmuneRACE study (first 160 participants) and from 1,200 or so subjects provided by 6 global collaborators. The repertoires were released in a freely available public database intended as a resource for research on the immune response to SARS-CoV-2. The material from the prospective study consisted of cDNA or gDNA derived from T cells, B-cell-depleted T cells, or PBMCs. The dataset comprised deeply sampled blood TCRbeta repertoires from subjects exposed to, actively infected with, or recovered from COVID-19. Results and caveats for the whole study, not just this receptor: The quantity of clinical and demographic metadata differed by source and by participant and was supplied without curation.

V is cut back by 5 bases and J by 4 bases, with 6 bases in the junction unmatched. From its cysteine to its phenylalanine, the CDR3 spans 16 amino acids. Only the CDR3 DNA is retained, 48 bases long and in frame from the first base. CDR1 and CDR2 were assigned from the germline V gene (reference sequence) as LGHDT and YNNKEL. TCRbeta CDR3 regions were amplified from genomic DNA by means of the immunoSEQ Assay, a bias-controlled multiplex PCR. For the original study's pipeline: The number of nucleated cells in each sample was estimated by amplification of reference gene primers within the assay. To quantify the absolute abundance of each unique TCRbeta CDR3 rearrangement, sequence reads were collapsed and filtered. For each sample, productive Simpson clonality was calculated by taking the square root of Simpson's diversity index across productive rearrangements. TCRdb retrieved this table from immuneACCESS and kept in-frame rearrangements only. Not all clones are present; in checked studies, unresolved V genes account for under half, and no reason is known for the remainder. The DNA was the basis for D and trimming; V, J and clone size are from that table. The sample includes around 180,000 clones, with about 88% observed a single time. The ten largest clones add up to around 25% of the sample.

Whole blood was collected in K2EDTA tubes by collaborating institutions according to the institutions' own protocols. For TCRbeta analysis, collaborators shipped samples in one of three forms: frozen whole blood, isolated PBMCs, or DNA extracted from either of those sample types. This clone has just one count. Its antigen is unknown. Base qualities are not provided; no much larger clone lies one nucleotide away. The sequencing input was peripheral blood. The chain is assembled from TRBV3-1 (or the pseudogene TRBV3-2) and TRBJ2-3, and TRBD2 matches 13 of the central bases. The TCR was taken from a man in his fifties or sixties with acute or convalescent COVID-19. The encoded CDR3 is CASSLTSGGPSDTQYF. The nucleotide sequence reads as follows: TGTGCCAGCAGCTTGACTAGCGGGGGGCCGTCAGATACGCAGTATTTT.